Listed here are 20 T cell receptor beta chains from one sample, sequenced in a study of shared clonotypes between healthy human individuals. Repertoires were generated with immunoSEQ multiplex PCR, while TCRdb's copy carries only in-frame clones and drops some. The sample lists over 2 million clones, roughly 95% seen once, with under 0.15% in the top ten. The sequenced sample was naive CD4+ T cells sorted from blood. Subset reported: CD45RA+ positively selected. Receptors were obtained from a man between 18 and 35 years old in good health.

The chain links TRBV30 to TRBJ2-4; TRBD2 might be the D (5 bases). The V gene lost 2 bases and the J gene lost 0 bases, with 17 bases spanning the gap. This CDR3 is built from 17 residues. Germline V lookup: CDR1 GTSNPN, CDR2 SVGIG (reference sequence). Here the CDR3 DNA reads TGTGCCTGGAGTCCCCGGCGGGCGGACCTAGCCAAAAACATTCAGTACTTC. Translating gives CAWSPRRADLAKNIQYF.

The gene calls are TRBV2 and TRBJ2-5, with TRBD2 matching 8 bases. Germline-derived CDR1 and CDR2 are SNHLY and FYNNEI. V dropped 6 bases and J dropped 5; count of bases not matched to a gene: 11. CDR3 size: 15 residues. CDR3 amino acids: CASRGNSGVRETQYF. The CDR3 bases are TGTGCCAGCAGGGGAAATAGCGGGGTGAGGGAGACCCAGTACTTC.

This chain joins TRBV7-2 and TRBJ2-3, with 8 bases that match TRBD2. Trimming took 5 bases from V and 0 from J; bases not matched to a gene: 4. The CDR3 contains 15 residues. Germline V lookup: CDR1 SGHTA, CDR2 FQGNSA. CDR3: CASSPTSVSTDTQYF. CDR3 in DNA: TGTGCCAGCAGCCCGACTAGCGTTAGCACAGATACGCAGTATTTT.

The V gene is TRBV30, the J gene TRBJ2-3; the match to TRBD2 covers 11 bases. Germline lookup yields CDR1 GTSNPN and CDR2 SVGIG (reference sequence). This CDR3 is built from 15 residues. V lost 5 bases, J lost 6 bases, and 10 bases stayed unmatched. The CDR3 region has the DNA TGTGCCTGGGGCCCCGGTAGCGGGGGGGTGGATACGCAGTATTTT. Translation gives CAWGPGSGGVDTQYF.

V usage is TRBV29-1 and J usage is TRBJ2-6; the match to TRBD1 covers 10 bases. Trimming at V came to 4 bases and at J to 2 bases, leaving 11 bases not matched to a gene. In germline, CDR1 is SQVTM, CDR2 ANQGSEA. This CDR3 is 18 amino acids long. The CDR3 nucleotides are TGCAGCGTTGTACAAATTCTGGGACAGGGGACTGGGGCCAACGTCCTGACTTTC. It specifies CSVVQILGQGTGANVLTF.

J is TRBJ1-4 and V is TRBV5-1; a weak D match, TRBD1 (6 bases). The CDR3 is 14 residues long. The V end lost 4 bases, the J end lost 4 bases, and 11 bases lay between the germline ends. The germline V gene encodes CDR1 SGHRS and CDR2 YFSETQ. This CDR3 reads CASSHEGGNEKLFF. Here the CDR3 DNA reads TGCGCCAGCAGCCACGAAGGGGGTAATGAAAAACTGTTTTTT.

The gene calls are TRBV28 and TRBJ1-5, with 10 nucleotides matching TRBD1. Unmatched junction bases numbered 2, after V lost 6 bases and J lost 6 bases. The CDR3 is made up of 13 amino acids. Per germline, CDR1 MDHEN and CDR2 SYDVKM. CDR3 DNA sequence: TGTGCCAGCAGGGGACAGGGGACTCAGCCCCAGCATTTT. As protein: CASRGQGTQPQHF. The full variable domain, with the rest looked up from reference TRBV28 and TRBJ1-5, is DVKVTQSSRYLVKRTGEKVFLECVQDMDHENMFWYRQDPGLGLRLIYFSYDVKMKEKGDIPEGYSVSREKKERFSLILESASTNQTSMYLCASRGQGTQPQHFGDGTRLSIL.

The V gene is TRBV30, the J gene TRBJ1-5, with D possibly TRBD1 on 5 matching bases. CDR1 is GTSNPN, CDR2 SVGIG, per germline (reference sequence). The CDR3 is made up of 13 amino acids. V was pared by 0 bases and J by 4 bases, with 7 bases between. The CDR3: CAWSVGLNQPQHF. CDR3 coding DNA: TGTGCCTGGAGTGTGGGGCTAAATCAGCCCCAGCATTTT.

The V gene is TRBV2, the J gene TRBJ2-7; 9 bases fit TRBD2. Looked up from germline, CDR1 is SNHLY and CDR2 is FYNNEI. Trimming cost V 7 bases and J 1 base; bases outside gene matches: 5. This CDR3 is built from 14 residues. The CDR3 protein is CASTERGVSYEQYF. The CDR3 coding sequence is TGTGCCAGCACAGAGCGGGGGGTATCCTACGAGCAGTACTTC.

The J gene is TRBJ1-3, the V gene TRBV6-1; D is undetermined. The CDR3 has 14 amino acids. The ends were cut back, 3 bases at V and 0 bases at J, with 6 bases in the middle. The V gene's germline CDR1 is MNHNS and CDR2 SASEGT. Here the CDR3 DNA reads TGTGCCAGCAGTGACAGAAGCTCTGGAAACACCATATATTTT. It encodes CASSDRSSGNTIYF.

V and J are TRBV11-3 and TRBJ2-3; D is undetermined. The CDR3 runs 13 residues. Germline CDR1 SGHNT, CDR2 YENEEA. V was shortened by 5 bases and J by 4 bases, with 10 bases between the two germline ends. The CDR3 loop reads CASSDQLADTQYF. In DNA form, the CDR3 reads TGTGCCAGCAGCGACCAGTTGGCAGATACGCAGTATTTT. The full variable domain, with the rest looked up from reference TRBV11-3 and TRBJ2-3, is EAGVVQSPRYKIIEKKQPVAFWCNPISGHNTLYWYLQNLGQGPELLIRYENEEAVDDSQLPKDRFSAERLKGVDSTLKIQPAELGDSAVYLCASSDQLADTQYFGPGTRLTVL.

CDR3 amino acids: CASSETGAAGELFF. The CDR3 bases are TGTGCCAGTAGTGAAACAGGGGCGGCCGGGGAGCTGTTTTTT. The V and J genes are TRBV19 and TRBJ2-2, with 7 bases aligning to TRBD1. V was clipped by 5 bases and J by 6 bases; unmatched bases: 6. The V gene's germline CDR1 is LNHDA and CDR2 SQIVND (reference sequence). The CDR3 has 14 residues.

This clone is a singleton in its sample. V usage is TRBV7-2 and J usage is TRBJ1-6, with 11 nucleotides matching TRBD1. Germline CDR1 is SGHTA and CDR2 is FQGNSA. Losses at the gene ends were 5 bases for V and 5 bases for J; bases not matched to a gene: 8. The CDR3 totals 17 residues. CDR3 DNA sequence: TGTGCCAGCAGCGCATTCGGACAGGGGGCTAATAATTCACCCCTCCACTTT. It specifies CASSAFGQGANNSPLHF.

Note on this clone: The sample holds other DNA sequences that translate to the same CDR3. V and J are TRBV10-3 and TRBJ2-7, with D possibly being TRBD1 (5 bases). The CDR3 sequence is 12 residues long. V gave up 4 bases and J gave up 4 bases, with 8 bases separating them. Germline CDR1 and CDR2: ENHRY and SYGVKD. This CDR3 reads CAISGKGYEQYF. The CDR3 region has the DNA TGTGCCATCAGTGGCAAGGGGTACGAGCAGTACTTC.

The chain joins TRBV5-1 to TRBJ2-1, with a possible D match to TRBD2 (5 bases). The CDR3 is 15 residues long. Between the trimmed V and J ends, which lost 4 bases and 4 bases, there was a span of 15 bases. Germline V lookup: CDR1 SGHRS, CDR2 YFSETQ. For the CDR3, the DNA is TGCGCCAGCAGCCGTTCCAGCGGATTATACAATGAGCAGTTCTTC. Translated, it gives CASSRSSGLYNEQFF. The variable domain in full, completed from reference TRBV5-1 and TRBJ2-1, reads KAGVTQTPRYLIKTRGQQVTLSCSPISGHRSVSWYQQTPGQGLQFLFEYFSETQRNKGNFPGRFSGRQFSNSRSEMNVSTLELGDSALYLCASSRSSGLYNEQFFGPGTRLTVL.

J is TRBJ1-1 and V is TRBV10-2, with a tentative D call TRBD1 (5 bases). Germline V gene sequence: CDR1 WSHSY, CDR2 SAAADI. V was cut by 2 bases and J by 4 bases, with 14 bases left in between. This CDR3 has 15 residues. Written as DNA, the CDR3 is TGCGCCAGCAGTGAGGCGACCCTAAGGGGCACTGAAGCTTTCTTT. This translates into CASSEATLRGTEAFF.

This sequence joins TRBV7-2 and TRBJ2-3, with D tentatively TRBD1 or TRBD2 (5 bases each). The CDR3 spans 18 residues. V lost 0 bases to trimming and J lost 0 bases, with 16 bases between them. Germline CDR1 reads SGHTA; CDR2 reads FQGNSA. This chain's CDR3 is CASSLAVLRGLSTDTQYF. The CDR3 DNA sequence: TGTGCCAGCAGCTTAGCGGTTTTGAGGGGTCTTAGCACAGATACGCAGTATTTT. The whole variable domain, filled in from reference TRBV7-2 and TRBJ2-3, reads GAGVSQSPSNKVTEKGKDVELRCDPISGHTALYWYRQSLGQGLEFLIYFQGNSAPDKSGLPSDRFSAERTGGSVSTLTIQRTQQEDSAVYLCASSLAVLRGLSTDTQYFGPGTRLTVL.

The chain combines TRBV5-1 with TRBJ2-7, with D possibly TRBD2 on 5 matching bases. The CDR3 contains 13 residues. Germline V CDR1 and CDR2: SGHRS, YFSETQ. V lost 0 bases, J lost 5 bases, and 9 bases lay in between. CDR3 DNA: TGCGCCAGCAGCTTGGGCCCACTAGACGAGCAGTACTTC. It encodes CASSLGPLDEQYF.

The chain carries TRBV6-5 and TRBJ1-4, with D possibly being TRBD1 (5 bases). Trimming left V 5 bases short and J 5 bases short, with 12 bases between. CDR3 length equals 14 residues. Germline CDR1 is MNHEY and CDR2 is SVGAGI. The CDR3 DNA reads TGTGCCAGCAGTGAACCGGGGCTGAATGAAAAACTGTTTTTT. Encoded protein: CASSEPGLNEKLFF.

This rearrangement joins TRBV7-9 to TRBJ2-3; D remains unclear. V lost 5 bases to trimming and J lost 4 bases, with 4 bases between them. The CDR3 runs 11 residues. Per germline, CDR1 SEHNR and CDR2 FQNEAQ (reference sequence). The CDR3 sequence is CASSTSDTQYF. The CDR3, as DNA: TGTGCCAGCAGCACGTCAGATACGCAGTATTTT.